This TCR beta chain was recovered during a study of blood T cell repertoires in COVID-19. Study summary: Acute and convalescent COVID-19 specimens originated in the United States, Italy and Spain. Sources were T cells, B-cell-depleted T cells, or PBMCs; the material itself was cDNA or gDNA.

CDR3 length equals 15 residues. Looked up from germline, CDR1 is LNHDA and CDR2 is SQIVND (reference sequence). With 5 bases clipped from V and 6 bases from J, the junction kept 5 bases outside the gene matches. In the study's own analysis: Amplification of reference gene primers was used by the study to estimate nucleated cell counts. TCRdb's table, derived via immunoSEQ multiplex PCR, lists solely in-frame clones and lacks some. V, J and clone size are those of that table, while D and trimming were read from the DNA. The sample records approximately 77,000 clones, roughly 80% being singletons. The rearrangement uses TRBV19 and TRBJ2-2; 11 bases align to TRBD2. The clonotype originates from a woman between 65 and 79 years old with acute or convalescent COVID-19. The source material was peripheral blood. DNA of the CDR3: TGTGCCAGTAGTTCATTAGCGGGGGGGTCCGGGGAGCTGTTTTTT. This sequence encodes CASSSLAGGSGELFF.